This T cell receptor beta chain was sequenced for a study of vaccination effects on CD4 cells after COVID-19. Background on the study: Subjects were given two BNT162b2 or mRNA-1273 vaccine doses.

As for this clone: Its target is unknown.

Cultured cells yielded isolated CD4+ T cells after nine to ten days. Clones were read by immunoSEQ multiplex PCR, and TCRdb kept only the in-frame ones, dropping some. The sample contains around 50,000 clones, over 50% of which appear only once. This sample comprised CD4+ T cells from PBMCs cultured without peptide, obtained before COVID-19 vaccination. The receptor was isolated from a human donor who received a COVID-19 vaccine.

The CDR3 region has the DNA TGTGCCAGCAGCTTTCCAAGCGCTAAAACCGGGCAGAACACTGAAGCTTTCTTT. It is translated as CASSFPSAKTGQNTEAFF. The genes are TRBV7-2 and TRBJ1-1; D not resolved. V was pared by 3 bases and J by 1 base, with 21 bases between. The CDR3 sequence is 18 residues long. The germline V gene encodes CDR1 SGHTA and CDR2 FQGNSA.